This paragraph covers one T cell receptor (beta chain) sequence. A much larger clone differs from this one at a single base, so this may be a read error. This sample is drawn from a study of response to subunit inactivated influenza vaccine. CDR3 length: 16 amino acids. Germline CDR1 reads LGHNA; CDR2 reads YSLEER. TCRdb itself ran the RT-PCR reads through MiXCR, one entry per CDR3 protein. The repertoire holds fewer than 600,000 distinct CDR3 sequences, approximately 6.9% seen once, with roughly 14% in the top ten. Specimen: PBMCs from blood, collected approximately 25 months after vaccination. This receptor was obtained from a man aged 50-75 years who received an inactivated influenza vaccine. This chain links TRBV4-3 with TRBJ2-1; TRBD2 matches at 8 bases. The CDR3 here is CASSQRSAGVNNVQFF. The CDR3 DNA reads TGCGCCAGCAGCCAGAGATCAGCGGGAGTCAACAATGTGCAGTTCTTC.